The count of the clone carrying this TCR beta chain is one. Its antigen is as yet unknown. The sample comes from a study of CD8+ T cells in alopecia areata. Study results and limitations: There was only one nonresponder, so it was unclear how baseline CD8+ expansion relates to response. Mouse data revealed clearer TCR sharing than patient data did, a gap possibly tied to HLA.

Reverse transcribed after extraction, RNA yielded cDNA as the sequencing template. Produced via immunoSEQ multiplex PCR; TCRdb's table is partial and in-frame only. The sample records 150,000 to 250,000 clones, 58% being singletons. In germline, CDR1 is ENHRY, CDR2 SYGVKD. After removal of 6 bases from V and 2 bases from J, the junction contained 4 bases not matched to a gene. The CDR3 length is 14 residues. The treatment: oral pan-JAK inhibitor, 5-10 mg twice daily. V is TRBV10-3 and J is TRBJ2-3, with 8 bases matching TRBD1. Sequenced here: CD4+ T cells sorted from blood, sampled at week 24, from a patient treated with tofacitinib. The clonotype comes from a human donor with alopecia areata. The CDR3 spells CAIRRDRTTDTQYF. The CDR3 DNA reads TGTGCCATCAGGAGGGACAGGACCACAGATACGCAGTATTTT.